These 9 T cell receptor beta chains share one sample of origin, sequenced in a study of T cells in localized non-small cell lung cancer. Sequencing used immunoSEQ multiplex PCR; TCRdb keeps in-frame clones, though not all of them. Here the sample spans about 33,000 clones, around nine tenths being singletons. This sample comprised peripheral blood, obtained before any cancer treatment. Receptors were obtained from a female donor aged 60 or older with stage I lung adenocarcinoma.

CDR3 amino acids: CASSVQGQPYGYTF. CDR3 nucleotide sequence: TGTGCCAGCAGCGTACAGGGACAGCCCTATGGCTACACCTTC. The chain recombines TRBV9 with TRBJ1-2, with 7 bases fitting TRBD1. Germline-derived CDR1 and CDR2 are SGDLS and YYNGEE. CDR3 size: 14 residues. The junction had 4 bases not matched to a gene; V was cut back by 1 base and J by 4 bases.

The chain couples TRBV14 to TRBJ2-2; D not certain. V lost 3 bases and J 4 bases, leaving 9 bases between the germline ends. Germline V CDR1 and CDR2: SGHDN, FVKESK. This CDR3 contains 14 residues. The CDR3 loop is CASSHDRFTGELFF. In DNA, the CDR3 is TGTGCCAGCAGCCATGATAGATTCACCGGGGAGCTGTTTTTT. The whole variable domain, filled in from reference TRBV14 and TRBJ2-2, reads EAGVTQFPSHSVIEKGQTVTLRCDPISGHDNLYWYRRVMGKEIKFLLHFVKESKQDESGMPNNRFLAERTGGTYSTLKVQPAELEDSGVYFCASSHDRFTGELFFGEGSRLTVL.

The DNA for the CDR3 is TGTGCCAGCAGCCAATGGACAGGGACAAGGAATGGCTACACCTTC. This translates into CASSQWTGTRNGYTF. This rearrangement joins TRBV11-2 to TRBJ1-2, with 8 bases identical to TRBD1. The J segment lost 6 bases and the V segment lost 5 bases, leaving 11 bases of the junction unmatched. Per germline, CDR1 SGHAT and CDR2 FQNNGV. The CDR3 is made up of 15 amino acids.

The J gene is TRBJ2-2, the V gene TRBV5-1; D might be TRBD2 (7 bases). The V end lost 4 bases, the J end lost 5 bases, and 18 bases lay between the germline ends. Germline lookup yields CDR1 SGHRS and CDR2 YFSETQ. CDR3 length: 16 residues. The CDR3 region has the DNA TGCGCCAGCAGCATTAACGGGGGGCGAGATACCGGGGAGCTGTTTTTT. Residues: CASSINGGRDTGELFF.

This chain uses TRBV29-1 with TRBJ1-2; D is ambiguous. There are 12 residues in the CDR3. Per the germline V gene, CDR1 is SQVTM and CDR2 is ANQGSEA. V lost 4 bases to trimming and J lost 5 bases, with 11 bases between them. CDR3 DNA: TGCAGCGTTGCATGGGCGACGTATGGCTACACCTTC. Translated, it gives CSVAWATYGYTF.

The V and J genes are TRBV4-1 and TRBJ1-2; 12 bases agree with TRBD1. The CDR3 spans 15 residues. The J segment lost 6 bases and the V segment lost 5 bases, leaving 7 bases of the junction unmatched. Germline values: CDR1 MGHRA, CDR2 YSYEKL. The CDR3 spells CASSSPGQGAHGYTF. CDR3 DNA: TGCGCCAGCAGCAGTCCGGGACAGGGGGCGCATGGCTACACCTTC.

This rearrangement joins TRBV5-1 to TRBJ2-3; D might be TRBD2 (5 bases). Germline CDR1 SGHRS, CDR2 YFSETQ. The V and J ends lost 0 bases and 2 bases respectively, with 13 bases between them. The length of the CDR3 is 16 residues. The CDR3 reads CASSLGGRGPTDTQYF. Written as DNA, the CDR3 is TGCGCCAGCAGCTTGGGTGGACGGGGTCCCACAGATACGCAGTATTTT.

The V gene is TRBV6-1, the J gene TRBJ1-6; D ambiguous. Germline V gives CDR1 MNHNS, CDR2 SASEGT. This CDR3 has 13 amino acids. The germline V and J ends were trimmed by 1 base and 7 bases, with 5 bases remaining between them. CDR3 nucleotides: TGTGCCAGCAGTGAAGGGGAAAATTCACCCCTCCACTTT. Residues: CASSEGENSPLHF.

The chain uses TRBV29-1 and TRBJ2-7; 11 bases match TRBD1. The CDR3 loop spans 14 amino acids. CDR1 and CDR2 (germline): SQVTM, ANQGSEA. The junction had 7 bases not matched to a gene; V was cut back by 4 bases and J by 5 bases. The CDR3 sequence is CSVVWTGGFHEQYV. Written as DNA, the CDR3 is TGCAGCGTTGTTTGGACAGGGGGCTTCCACGAGCAGTACGTC.